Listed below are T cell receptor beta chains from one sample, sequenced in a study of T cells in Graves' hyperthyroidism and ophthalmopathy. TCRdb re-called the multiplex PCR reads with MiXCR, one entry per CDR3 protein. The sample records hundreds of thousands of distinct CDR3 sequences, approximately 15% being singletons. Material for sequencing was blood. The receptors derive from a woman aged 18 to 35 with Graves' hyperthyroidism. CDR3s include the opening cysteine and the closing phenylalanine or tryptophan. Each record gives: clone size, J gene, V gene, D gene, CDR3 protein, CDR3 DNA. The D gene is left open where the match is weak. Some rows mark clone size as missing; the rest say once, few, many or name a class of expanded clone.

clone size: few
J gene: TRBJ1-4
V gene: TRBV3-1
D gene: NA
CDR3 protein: CASSHGGTNEKLFF
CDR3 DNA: TGTGCCAGCAGCCATGGGGGCACTAATGAAAAACTGTTTTTT

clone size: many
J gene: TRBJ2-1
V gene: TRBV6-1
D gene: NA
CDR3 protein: CASSGDRSNEQFF
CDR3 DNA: TGTGCCAGCAGTGGAGACAGGAGCAATGAGCAGTTCTTC

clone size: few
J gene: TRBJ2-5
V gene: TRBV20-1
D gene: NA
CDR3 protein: CSAREVGETQYF
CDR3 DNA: TGCAGTGCTAGAGAGGTTGGGGAGACCCAGTACTTC

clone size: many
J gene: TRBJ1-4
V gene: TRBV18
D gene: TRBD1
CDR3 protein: CASSKGQGTEKLFF
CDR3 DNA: TGTGCCAGCTCGAAGGGACAGGGAACTGAAAAACTGTTTTTT

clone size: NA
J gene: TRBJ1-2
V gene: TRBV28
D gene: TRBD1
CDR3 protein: CASSHKWDRVFGYTF
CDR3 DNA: TGTGCCAGCAGCCACAAATGGGACAGGGTGTTTGGCTACACCTTC

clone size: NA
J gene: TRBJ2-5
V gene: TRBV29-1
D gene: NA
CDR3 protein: CSGRAGIGTQYF
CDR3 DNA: TGCAGCGGAAGAGCGGGCATTGGGACCCAGTACTTC

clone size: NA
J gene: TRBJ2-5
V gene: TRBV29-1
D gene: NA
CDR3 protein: CSVEALGDPGLQETQYF
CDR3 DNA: TGCAGCGTTGAAGCTCTGGGGGATCCGGGGCTCCAGGAGACCCAGTACTTC

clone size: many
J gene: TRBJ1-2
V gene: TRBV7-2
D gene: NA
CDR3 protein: CASSSERHVFPYYGYTF
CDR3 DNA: TGTGCCAGCAGCTCAGAGCGACATGTGTTCCCCTACTATGGCTACACCTTC

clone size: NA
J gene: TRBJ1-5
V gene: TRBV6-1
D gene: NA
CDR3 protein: CASSEAEYSSSGSNQPQHF
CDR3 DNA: TGTGCCAGCAGTGAAGCGGAGTACTCCTCATCGGGTAGCAATCAGCCCCAGCATTTT

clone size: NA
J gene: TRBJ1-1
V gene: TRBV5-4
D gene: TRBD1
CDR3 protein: CASSSSGGRMNTEAFF
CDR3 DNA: TGTGCCAGCAGCTCATCAGGGGGCAGGATGAACACTGAAGCTTTCTTT